The 22 T cell receptor beta chains below were found in one sample sequenced in a study of cytomegalovirus exposure and HLA in healthy donors. Assay used: immunoSEQ multiplex PCR; TCRdb lists only in-frame clones, some missing. The table has about 150,000 clones, roughly 86% seen once; the top ten hold about 4.9%. Specimen: PBMCs. Every receptor here comes from a man in his late teens or twenties in good health and CMV-seropositive.

This chain connects TRBV28 to TRBJ1-5; 10 bases agree with TRBD1. CDR1 MDHEN and CDR2 SYDVKM come from the germline V gene. The CDR3 is made up of 14 amino acids. Trimming cost V 11 bases and J 1 base; bases outside gene matches: 5. The CDR3 loop reads CAVRTGGSNQPQHF. The CDR3 bases are TGTGCCGTACGGACAGGGGGAAGCAATCAGCCCCAGCATTTT. Using reference TRBV28 and TRBJ1-5 for the parts outside the CDR3, the full variable domain is DVKVTQSSRYLVKRTGEKVFLECVQDMDHENMFWYRQDPGLGLRLIYFSYDVKMKEKGDIPEGYSVSREKKERFSLILESASTNQTSMYLCAVRTGGSNQPQHFGDGTRLSIL.

The chain employs TRBV6-5 and TRBJ1-3; unclear D gene. Deletions cut 5 bases from V and 5 bases from J, with 4 bases between. Germline V gives CDR1 MNHEY, CDR2 SVGAGI. This CDR3 contains 11 residues. CDR3 bases: TGTGCCAGCAGTGCGAGAAACACCATATATTTT. Translation: CASSARNTIYF.

This chain links TRBV5-4 with TRBJ2-1, with TRBD1 matching 7 bases. Germline trimming cut 3 bases from V and 8 bases from J; bases unmatched to any gene: 2. The germline V gene encodes CDR1 SGHNT and CDR2 YYREEE (reference sequence). CDR3 length: 12 amino acids. The CDR3 DNA sequence: TGTGCCAGCAGCTCACAGGGGCATGAGCAGTTCTTC. This gives the protein CASSSQGHEQFF.

The rearrangement joins TRBV5-1 to TRBJ1-4; D possibly corresponds to TRBD1 (6 bases). Trimming left V 3 bases short and J 3 bases short, with 12 bases between. This CDR3 is built from 15 residues. Germline V gives CDR1 SGHRS, CDR2 YFSETQ. The CDR3 loop reads CASSWVQGSNEKLFF. The DNA for the CDR3 is TGCGCCAGCAGCTGGGTACAGGGTTCTAATGAAAAACTGTTTTTT.

The gene calls are TRBV30 and TRBJ1-1; D gene uncertain. The CDR3 covers 15 residues. The ends were cut back, 0 bases at V and 4 bases at J, with 15 bases in the middle. The germline CDR1 and CDR2 sequences are GTSNPN and SVGIG (reference sequence). In nucleotides, the CDR3 is TGTGCCTGGAGTGTAACGAGGAAGAGCGGCACTGAAGCTTTCTTT. It is translated as CAWSVTRKSGTEAFF.

This sequence joins TRBV5-8 and TRBJ1-5, with TRBD1 matching 7 bases. CDR3 size: 15 residues. The V gene's germline CDR1 is SGHTS and CDR2 YDEGEE. Trimming took 4 bases from V and 4 from J; bases not matched to a gene: 8. The CDR3: CASSPVGTDNQPQHF. The CDR3, as DNA: TGTGCCAGCAGCCCAGTCGGGACAGATAATCAGCCCCAGCATTTT.

This chain uses TRBV1 with TRBJ1-1; TRBD1 is the table's D call, not checked against the DNA. TRBV1 is shown as a pseudogene. The CDR3 is made up of 14 amino acids. The CDR3 sequence: CTSRGSPMNTEAFF. In DNA, the CDR3 is TGCACCAGCAGGGGCAGTCCTATGAACACTGAAGCTTTCTTT.

J is TRBJ2-1 and V is TRBV29-1; D ambiguous. This CDR3 has 11 amino acids. In germline, CDR1 is SQVTM, CDR2 ANQGSEA. With 1 base removed from V and 9 bases from J, the gap between germline ends came to 7 bases. The CDR3 loop reads CSVEVFSEQFF. Written as DNA, the CDR3 is TGCAGCGTTGAAGTGTTCAGTGAGCAGTTCTTC.

This clone was counted between two and nine times. The V and J genes are TRBV29-1 and TRBJ2-7; TRBD1 agrees at 8 bases. J was trimmed by 3 bases and V by 4 bases; bases with no gene match: 5. Germline V gives CDR1 SQVTM, CDR2 ANQGSEA. This CDR3 is built from 13 residues. The chain's CDR3 is CSVAGTGGYEQYF. The CDR3 DNA reads TGCAGCGTTGCCGGGACAGGAGGCTACGAGCAGTACTTC.

This rearrangement joins TRBV5-1 to TRBJ2-2; D possibly corresponds to TRBD2 (5 bases). Germline CDR1 is SGHRS and CDR2 is YFSETQ. CDR3 length equals 14 residues. V was cut by 0 bases and J by 5 bases, with 8 bases left in between. The CDR3 here is CASSLVGETGELFF. CDR3 nucleotide sequence: TGCGCCAGCAGCTTGGTGGGAGAAACCGGGGAGCTGTTTTTT. Full variable domain (missing parts from reference TRBV5-1 and TRBJ2-2): KAGVTQTPRYLIKTRGQQVTLSCSPISGHRSVSWYQQTPGQGLQFLFEYFSETQRNKGNFPGRFSGRQFSNSRSEMNVSTLELGDSALYLCASSLVGETGELFFGEGSRLTVL.

The chain uses TRBV5-1 and TRBJ2-3; 9 positions agree with TRBD2. The CDR3 has 16 residues. Unmatched junction bases numbered 6, after V lost 0 bases and J lost 4 bases. Germline loops: CDR1 SGHRS, CDR2 YFSETQ. The CDR3 DNA sequence: TGCGCCAGCAGCTTGGGACCTAGCGGGGATGCAGATACGCAGTATTTT. Translation: CASSLGPSGDADTQYF.

To note about this clone: The junction departs from germline at one end; a sequencing error may be responsible. The J gene is TRBJ1-4, the V gene TRBV10-3; D remains unclear. The CDR3 is 15 residues long. Germline CDR1 ENHRY, CDR2 SYGVKD. The CDR3 bases are TGTGCCAGCAGTGAAGAGTCTGGCGGTGGAGTCGGACTGTTTTTT. Its protein product is CASSEESGGGVGLFF.

J is TRBJ2-3 and V is TRBV9; a possible D gene is TRBD2 (5 bases). The germline CDR1 and CDR2 sequences are SGDLS and YYNGEE. CDR3 length equals 16 residues. The V end lost 1 base, the J end lost 3 bases, and 15 bases lay between the germline ends. CDR3 protein: CASSVRASQRTDTQYF. Here the CDR3 DNA reads TGTGCCAGCAGCGTAAGGGCTAGCCAGAGGACAGATACGCAGTATTTT.

The rearrangement uses TRBV6-5 and TRBJ2-1, with 10 bases identical to TRBD2. J lost 8 bases, V lost 4 bases, and 5 bases had no gene match. Germline V gene lookup returns CDR1 MNHEY and CDR2 SVGAGI. This CDR3 has 14 residues. The CDR3 loop is CASSFRTSGDEQFF. The CDR3 DNA follows: TGTGCCAGCAGTTTCCGGACTAGCGGCGATGAGCAGTTCTTC.

The genes are TRBV14 and TRBJ2-3, with 9 bases lining up with TRBD2. From germline, CDR1 is SGHDN and CDR2 FVKESK. V lost 4 bases and J lost 0; bases outside the gene matches: 11. CDR3 length: 18 amino acids. DNA for the CDR3: TGTGCCAGCAGCCCTCTAGCGGGGACGGCCCCTAGCACAGATACGCAGTATTTT. Encoded protein: CASSPLAGTAPSTDTQYF. The variable domain in full, with the rest retrieved from reference TRBV14 and TRBJ2-3, is EAGVTQFPSHSVIEKGQTVTLRCDPISGHDNLYWYRRVMGKEIKFLLHFVKESKQDESGMPNNRFLAERTGGTYSTLKVQPAELEDSGVYFCASSPLAGTAPSTDTQYFGPGTRLTVL.

In this sample, this clone turned up a few times. The chain joins TRBV29-1 to TRBJ2-1, with D maybe TRBD2 (6 bases). Trimming pared 4 bases from V and 0 bases from J, leaving 10 bases between. Per the germline V gene, CDR1 is SQVTM and CDR2 is ANQGSEA. The CDR3 covers 14 residues. The chain's CDR3 is CSVVGGSSYNEQFF. The CDR3 bases are TGCAGCGTTGTTGGGGGGAGCTCCTACAATGAGCAGTTCTTC.

This chain uses TRBV6-5 with TRBJ1-2; 7 nucleotides match TRBD1. J was trimmed by 0 bases and V by 6 bases; bases with no gene match: 7. This CDR3 is built from 15 residues. The germline V gene encodes CDR1 MNHEY and CDR2 SVGAGI. The DNA of the CDR3 is TGTGCCAGCAGGCGGACAGGCAGTGCTAACTATGGCTACACCTTC. This codes for CASRRTGSANYGYTF.

The rearrangement uses TRBV10-2 and TRBJ2-7, with 9 bases that match TRBD1. The CDR3 extends over 13 amino acids. V lost 7 bases, J lost 4 bases, and 5 bases stayed unmatched. Germline V CDR1 and CDR2: WSHSY, SAAADI. The CDR3 sequence: CASIPGQGYEQYF. CDR3 coding DNA: TGCGCCAGCATCCCGGGACAGGGTTACGAGCAGTACTTC.

The V gene is TRBV5-5, the J gene TRBJ1-1; D remains unclear. The germline V gene has CDR1 SGHKS and CDR2 YYEKEE (reference sequence). V was cut by 3 bases and J by 0 bases, with 6 bases left in between. The CDR3 sequence is 13 residues long. CDR3 loop: CASSSVMNTEAFF. In nucleotides, the CDR3 is TGTGCCAGCAGCTCGGTAATGAACACTGAAGCTTTCTTT.

The chain recombines TRBV5-4 with TRBJ1-6; no firm D call. This CDR3 has 15 residues. Deletions cut 0 bases from V and 5 bases from J, with 9 bases between. CDR1 SGHNT and CDR2 YYREEE come from the germline V gene (reference sequence). The DNA for the CDR3 is TGTGCCAGCAGCTTGGACCCGGGGAATAATTCACCCCTCCACTTT. Translation gives CASSLDPGNNSPLHF.

This clone was detected only a few times. V usage is TRBV19 and J usage is TRBJ1-1, with D perhaps TRBD1 (5 bases). Germline V gene sequence: CDR1 LNHDA, CDR2 SQIVND (reference sequence). With 7 bases removed from V and 6 bases from J, the gap between germline ends came to 18 bases. CDR3 length equals 14 residues. CDR3 amino acids: CASTLRVGDSEAFF. DNA for the CDR3: TGTGCCAGTACCCTACGGGTAGGGGACTCTGAAGCTTTCTTT.

The V call is TRBV2, the J call TRBJ1-1; TRBD1 might be the D (6 bases). Germline assignment: CDR1 SNHLY and CDR2 FYNNEI. The CDR3 is made up of 13 amino acids. The germline V and J ends were trimmed by 6 bases and 5 bases, with 13 bases remaining between them. The CDR3 DNA reads TGTGCCAGCAGGGTGGGGGCCGGGACTGAAGCTTTCTTT. Its translation is CASRVGAGTEAFF.